These 15 T cell receptor beta chains share one sample of origin, sequenced in a study of PD-1 blockade in classical Hodgkin lymphoma. TCRdb keeps only in-frame clones here, not all; method: immunoSEQ multiplex PCR. The repertoire has 40,000 or so clones, about three quarters of them found once; the top ten carry roughly 11%. Relapse was seen in all patients after autologous stem cell transplantation, and brentuximab vedotin exposure was variable. This specimen consisted of peripheral blood mononuclear cells (PBMCs), obtained at baseline. These receptors were collected from a human donor with classical Hodgkin lymphoma.

This sequence joins TRBV27 and TRBJ1-5, with D possibly matching TRBD1 (6 bases). Trimming took 4 bases from V and 9 from J, leaving 19 bases between them. The CDR3 has 15 amino acids. Germline loops: CDR1 MNHEY, CDR2 SMNVEV (reference sequence). The CDR3 DNA reads TGTGCCAGCAGTTCCCTTTGGGGGGCGGAATCGCCCCAGCATTTT. This translates into CASSSLWGAESPQHF.

The J gene is TRBJ2-7, the V gene TRBV7-2, with 12 bases that match TRBD2. V was pared by 5 bases and J by 3 bases, with 2 bases of the junction left unmatched. The CDR3 runs 14 residues. Looked up from germline, CDR1 is SGHTA and CDR2 is FQGNSA. The CDR3: CASSPTSGSYEQYF. DNA of the CDR3: TGTGCCAGCAGCCCGACTAGCGGGAGCTACGAGCAGTACTTC.

In this sample, this clone turned up once. V usage is TRBV29-1 and J usage is TRBJ2-1; 11 bases agree with TRBD2. The CDR3 covers 18 residues. Germline V gene data show CDR1 as SQVTM and CDR2 as ANQGSEA. V shed 5 bases, J shed 9 bases, and the junction held 21 bases outside the gene matches. The CDR3 protein is CSVMGLADTEQYVGEQFF. In nucleotides, the CDR3 is TGCAGCGTTATGGGACTAGCGGATACTGAACAATATGTAGGTGAGCAGTTCTTC.

V is TRBV7-2 and J is TRBJ2-1; a possible D gene is TRBD2 (5 bases). This CDR3 spans 17 amino acids. Deletions cut 2 bases from V and 6 bases from J, with 20 bases between. CDR1 and CDR2 (germline): SGHTA, FQGNSA. The CDR3 loop is CASSLSLVGASSNEQFF. In DNA, the CDR3 is TGTGCCAGCAGCTTAAGTTTGGTGGGAGCGTCATCCAATGAGCAGTTCTTC.

The rearrangement links TRBV11-3 to TRBJ2-2, with D possibly being TRBD1 (5 bases). V lost 5 bases, J lost 2 bases, and 12 bases lay in between. The V gene's germline CDR1 is SGHNT and CDR2 YENEEA. This CDR3 is 15 amino acids long. This chain's CDR3 is CASSQNRRNTGELFF. The CDR3 DNA reads TGTGCCAGCAGCCAAAACAGGAGAAACACCGGGGAGCTGTTTTTT.

V and J are TRBV9 and TRBJ2-7, with 11 bases aligning to TRBD2. The CDR3 has 15 residues. The V gene end was trimmed by 4 bases and the J gene end by 0 bases; junction bases not matched to a gene: 3. Germline V CDR1 and CDR2: SGDLS, YYNGEE. The CDR3 DNA sequence: TGTGCCAGCAGCCGTACTAGCGGGAGCTCCTACGAGCAGTACTTC. This codes for CASSRTSGSSYEQYF.

This clone occurred a few times. The chain is built from TRBV6-5 and TRBJ2-1; 7 nucleotides line up with TRBD2. The CDR3 sequence is 13 residues long. V shed 8 bases and J 3 bases; nucleotides not matched to a gene: 4. Germline assignment: CDR1 MNHEY and CDR2 SVGAGI. The CDR3 here is CASGTGGYNEQFF. In nucleotides, the CDR3 is TGTGCCAGCGGAACGGGGGGCTACAATGAGCAGTTCTTC.

This clone was counted a single time. J is TRBJ2-2 and V is TRBV7-2, with D unclear. CDR3 size: 13 residues. Germline CDR1 reads SGHTA; CDR2 reads FQGNSA. Trimming stripped 3 bases from V and 1 base from J, with 3 bases between. CDR3 in DNA: TGTGCCAGCAGCTTCGGGAACACCGGGGAGCTGTTTTTT. Protein: CASSFGNTGELFF.

This clone was detected a few times. The genes are TRBV10-3 and TRBJ2-7; 7 bases agree with TRBD2. The CDR3 has 13 amino acids. Germline values: CDR1 ENHRY, CDR2 SYGVKD. V lost 3 bases, J lost 6 bases, and 5 bases stayed unmatched. The DNA for the CDR3 is TGTGCCATCAGTGACCCCAGGGAGGGCGAGCAGTACTTC. Its translation: CAISDPREGEQYF.

The rearrangement links TRBV27 to TRBJ1-1; D might be TRBD1 (6 bases). Trimming cost V 5 bases and J 2 bases, with 21 bases left between them. CDR1 MNHEY and CDR2 SMNVEV come from the germline V gene (reference sequence). The CDR3 is 17 amino acids. CDR3 region: CASSARGRGRGNTEAFF. CDR3 in DNA: TGTGCCAGCAGTGCCCGGGGCAGGGGTAGGGGTAACACTGAAGCTTTCTTT.

This chain joins TRBV28 and TRBJ2-7; 11 bases are shared with TRBD1. Unmatched junction bases numbered 4, after V lost 5 bases and J lost 1 base. The length of the CDR3 is 15 residues. Germline lookup yields CDR1 MDHEN and CDR2 SYDVKM. For the CDR3, the DNA is TGTGCCAGCAGTGCCGGGACAGGGGGGTCCTACGAGCAGTACTTC. It yields the protein CASSAGTGGSYEQYF.

This rearrangement joins TRBV7-6 to TRBJ2-2; 7 nucleotides match TRBD1. Germline trimming cut 5 bases from V and 0 bases from J; bases unmatched to any gene: 6. CDR1 is SGHVS, CDR2 FNYEAQ, per germline. The CDR3 has 16 residues. In DNA, the CDR3 is TGTGCCAGCAGCCGTGAGACAGGGTCGAACACCGGGGAGCTGTTTTTT. Its translation: CASSRETGSNTGELFF.

The J gene is TRBJ1-1, the V gene TRBV6-1; weak D call: TRBD1 (5 bases). CDR3 length equals 15 residues. Germline CDR1 MNHNS, CDR2 SASEGT. With 7 bases removed from V and 5 bases from J, the gap between germline ends came to 20 bases. The CDR3 loop reads CASTSKWGSSTEAFF. The CDR3 DNA is TGTGCCAGCACCTCAAAGTGGGGCTCGTCGACTGAAGCTTTCTTT.

J is TRBJ2-7 and V is TRBV28; possibly TRBD1 for D (6 bases). Germline values: CDR1 MDHEN, CDR2 SYDVKM. The CDR3 loop spans 12 amino acids. V was trimmed by 6 bases and J by 8 bases, leaving 14 bases between them. The CDR3 coding sequence is TGTGCCAGCAGCGGGACATGGCATAAGCAGTACTTC. It specifies CASSGTWHKQYF. The full variable domain, with the rest looked up from reference TRBV28 and TRBJ2-7, is DVKVTQSSRYLVKRTGEKVFLECVQDMDHENMFWYRQDPGLGLRLIYFSYDVKMKEKGDIPEGYSVSREKKERFSLILESASTNQTSMYLCASSGTWHKQYFGPGTRLTVT.

The CDR3 is CASSFPGHRYEQYF. In DNA form, the CDR3 reads TGTGCCAGCTCTTTCCCGGGACATCGCTACGAGCAGTACTTC. The J gene is TRBJ2-7, the V gene TRBV6-6; D is perhaps TRBD1 (6 bases). Trimming shortened V by 8 bases and J by 3 bases, and 17 bases separated the two germline ends. Germline V gives CDR1 MNHNY, CDR2 SVGAGI (reference sequence). The CDR3 covers 14 residues.